The 30 T cell receptor beta chains below come from one sample, sequenced in a study of control samples from healthy donors and cancer patients. Produced via immunoSEQ multiplex PCR; TCRdb's table is partial and in-frame only. Found here are about 110,000 clones, about nine tenths of them singletons; the top ten hold about 4.7%. Sequencing was performed on blood. The receptors derive from a human donor in good health. The donor label of this sample is uncertain.

The chain is built from TRBV18 and TRBJ1-2, with TRBD1 matching 9 bases. The germline CDR1 and CDR2 sequences are KGHSH and LQKENI. V was pared by 3 bases and J by 3 bases, with 2 bases of the junction left unmatched. The CDR3 spans 14 residues. The CDR3 nucleotides are TGTGCCAGCTCACCGTGGGACAGGGACTATGGCTACACCTTC. Its translation is CASSPWDRDYGYTF. Full variable domain (missing parts from reference TRBV18 and TRBJ1-2): NAGVMQNPRHLVRRRGQEARLRCSPMKGHSHVYWYRQLPEEGLKFMVYLQKENIIDESGMPKERFSAEFPKEGPSILRIQQVVRGDSAAYFCASSPWDRDYGYTFGSGTRLTVV.

The J gene is TRBJ2-7, the V gene TRBV11-2; possibly TRBD2 for D (5 bases). Between the trimmed V and J ends, which lost 6 bases and 2 bases, there was a span of 11 bases. CDR1 and CDR2 from the germline V gene are SGHAT and FQNNGV. The CDR3 is 13 amino acids. CDR3 bases: TGTGCCAGCAGTCCTGGACTCGCCTACGAGCAGTACTTC. Its translation is CASSPGLAYEQYF. The full variable domain, completed using reference TRBV11-2 and TRBJ2-7, is EAGVAQSPRYKIIEKRQSVAFWCNPISGHATLYWYQQILGQGPKLLIQFQNNGVVDDSQLPKDRFSAERLKGVDSTLKIQPAKLEDSAVYLCASSPGLAYEQYFGPGTRLTVT.

The chain uses TRBV30 and TRBJ2-3; 16 nucleotides line up with TRBD2. Looked up from germline, CDR1 is GTSNPN and CDR2 is SVGIG (reference sequence). This CDR3 comprises 18 residues. The junction had 11 bases not matched to a gene; V was cut back by 5 bases and J by 3 bases. The CDR3 DNA follows: TGTGCCTGGGCCCCCCCGGGACTAGCGGGGGGGCCGACAGATACGCAGTATTTT. Translating it yields CAWAPPGLAGGPTDTQYF.

This clone turned up a few times. The gene calls are TRBV30 and TRBJ2-3; weak D call: TRBD2 (10 bases). CDR1 is GTSNPN, CDR2 SVGIG, per germline (reference sequence). V gave up 0 bases and J gave up 6 bases, with 28 bases separating them. The CDR3 has 19 residues. CDR3 residues: CAWSVGTGSSLAGLDTQYF. The CDR3 DNA reads TGTGCCTGGAGTGTAGGGACAGGGTCTTCACTAGCGGGGTTGGATACGCAGTATTTT.

V gene TRBV30 combines with J gene TRBJ1-6; D perhaps matches TRBD1 (5 bases). The CDR3 contains 14 residues. CDR1 and CDR2 (germline): GTSNPN, SVGIG (reference sequence). Trimming pared 0 bases from V and 10 bases from J, leaving 13 bases between. The CDR3 region is CAWSVGGSGSPLHF. The CDR3 DNA reads as TGTGCCTGGAGTGTGGGGGGGAGTGGGTCACCCCTCCACTTT.

The rearrangement links TRBV6-6 to TRBJ2-3; no reliable D call. Deletions cut 2 bases from V and 6 bases from J, with 6 bases between. CDR1 is MNHNY and CDR2 is SVGAGI in the germline V gene (reference sequence). This CDR3 has 12 residues. This chain's CDR3 is CASSYRQDTQYF. CDR3 coding DNA: TGTGCCAGCAGTTACCGTCAGGATACGCAGTATTTT.

The V gene is TRBV7-8, the J gene TRBJ2-7, with D hard to call. The CDR3 is made up of 14 amino acids. Trimming left V 4 bases short and J 1 base short, with 11 bases between. Germline V gene sequence: CDR1 SGHVS, CDR2 FQNEAQ. The CDR3 reads CASSSDTASYEQYF. The CDR3 region has the DNA TGTGCCAGCAGCTCTGATACTGCTTCCTACGAGCAGTACTTC.

The chain couples TRBV28 to TRBJ1-5, with 10 bases lining up with TRBD1. V shed 7 bases, J shed 6 bases, and the junction held 6 bases outside the gene matches. The CDR3 covers 14 residues. Germline loops: CDR1 MDHEN, CDR2 SYDVKM. CDR3 loop: CASTDGQGVQPQHF. The CDR3 region has the DNA TGTGCCAGCACCGATGGACAGGGGGTTCAGCCCCAGCATTTT.

This CDR3 reads CASAFGAGRTDTQYF. As DNA, the CDR3 is TGTGCCAGCGCCTTCGGGGCAGGACGCACAGATACGCAGTATTTT. The chain couples TRBV7-9 to TRBJ2-3, with D perhaps matching TRBD1 or TRBD2 (5 bases each). CDR3 length equals 15 residues. Germline CDR1 is SEHNR and CDR2 is FQNEAQ (reference sequence). The germline V and J ends were trimmed by 8 bases and 1 base, with 16 bases remaining between them.

The V gene is TRBV14, the J gene TRBJ1-1, with D maybe TRBD1 (5 bases). There are 15 residues in the CDR3. Germline V gene lookup returns CDR1 SGHDN and CDR2 FVKESK. V was pared by 4 bases and J by 0 bases, with 12 bases between. CDR3 region: CASSLSDILNTEAFF. CDR3 sequence (DNA): TGTGCCAGCAGCCTTTCGGACATCCTGAACACTGAAGCTTTCTTT.

The V and J genes are TRBV3-1 (or the pseudogene TRBV3-2) and TRBJ2-2; D is undetermined. Trimming removed 1 base at V and 3 bases at J, with 6 bases between. The CDR3 runs 14 residues. Germline assignment: CDR1 LGHDT and CDR2 YNNKEL (reference sequence). The CDR3 is CASSQAAYTGELFF. The CDR3 region has the DNA TGTGCCAGCAGCCAAGCAGCATACACCGGGGAGCTGTTTTTT.

This chain joins TRBV5-4 and TRBJ1-2; tentatively, D is TRBD1 (6 bases). This CDR3 is built from 15 residues. V was trimmed by 3 bases and J by 5 bases, leaving 17 bases between them. Germline V lookup: CDR1 SGHNT, CDR2 YYREEE (reference sequence). CDR3 DNA: TGTGCCAGCAGCTCGGACGGGGGCAGGGCTTATGGCTACACCTTC. Residues: CASSSDGGRAYGYTF.

The chain uses TRBV11-2 and TRBJ1-3; D gene ambiguous. The CDR3 spans 16 residues. V was shortened by 5 bases and J by 0 bases, with 14 bases between the two germline ends. Germline V gene data show CDR1 as SGHAT and CDR2 as FQNNGV. CDR3 bases: TGTGCCAGCAGCGAACAACAGCCCAGCTCTGGAAACACCATATATTTT. Protein sequence: CASSEQQPSSGNTIYF.

Only one count was recorded for this clone. The chain combines TRBV18 with TRBJ1-5; 9 bases map to TRBD1. CDR1 and CDR2 (germline): KGHSH, LQKENI. The CDR3 sequence is 17 residues long. V lost 6 bases, J lost 5 bases, and 14 bases stayed unmatched. CDR3 sequence: CASSPGTGRGVDQPQHF. CDR3 in DNA: TGTGCCAGCTCGCCTGGGACAGGGCGGGGTGTCGATCAGCCCCAGCATTTT.

This chain uses TRBV11-2 with TRBJ1-5; tentatively, D is TRBD1 (5 bases). Germline V CDR1 and CDR2: SGHAT, FQNNGV. The CDR3 extends over 15 amino acids. Trimming cost V 5 bases and J 0 bases, with 11 bases left between them. The CDR3 sequence is CASSTHGGSNQPQHF. In DNA, the CDR3 is TGTGCCAGCAGCACCCACGGGGGTAGCAATCAGCCCCAGCATTTT.

This chain links TRBV7-2 with TRBJ2-1; the match to TRBD2 covers 13 bases. The germline gives CDR1 SGHTA, CDR2 FQGNSA. The length of the CDR3 is 16 residues. J was trimmed by 4 bases and V by 6 bases; bases with no gene match: 6. CDR3 protein: CASRVSGLAGYNEQFF. In DNA, the CDR3 is TGTGCCAGCAGGGTTTCGGGACTAGCGGGATACAATGAGCAGTTCTTC.

This clone was observed once. V gene TRBV4-1 combines with J gene TRBJ2-3, with TRBD1 matching 8 bases. J lost 3 bases, V lost 11 bases, and 7 bases had no gene match. Looked up from germline, CDR1 is MGHRA and CDR2 is YSYEKL. This CDR3 is built from 13 residues. The CDR3 DNA reads as TGCGCCTCTGGGCAGGGGGCAACAGATACGCAGTATTTT. Translated, it gives CASGQGATDTQYF.

The chain employs TRBV11-1 and TRBJ1-1; TRBD1 matches 7 bases. J gave up 0 bases and V 3 bases, and 1 base lay outside the gene matches. Germline V CDR1 and CDR2: SGHAT, FQDESV (reference sequence). This CDR3 spans 14 amino acids. CDR3 sequence (DNA): TGTGCCAGCAGCTTCGGGACAGTGAACACTGAAGCTTTCTTT. Residues: CASSFGTVNTEAFF.

The CDR3: CASSLATPGQSGNEKLFF. In DNA form, the CDR3 reads TGTGCCAGCAGCTTAGCCACCCCGGGACAGAGTGGGAATGAAAAACTGTTTTTT. The rearrangement links TRBV7-2 to TRBJ1-4; 7 nucleotides agree with TRBD1. The germline V gene encodes CDR1 SGHTA and CDR2 FQGNSA. This CDR3 spans 18 amino acids. J lost 5 bases, V lost 0 bases, and 12 bases had no gene match.

The chain uses TRBV2 and TRBJ1-2; D call uncertain. Germline values: CDR1 SNHLY, CDR2 FYNNEI. There are 13 residues in the CDR3. V lost 6 bases to trimming and J lost 8 bases, with 16 bases between them. This CDR3 is CASRWSGAYGYTF. DNA for the CDR3: TGTGCCAGCAGGTGGTCAGGAGCCTACGGCTACACCTTC.

The chain recombines TRBV11-2 with TRBJ1-6; 7 bases align to TRBD1. CDR1 is SGHAT, CDR2 FQNNGV, per germline. This CDR3 contains 15 residues. The V gene end was trimmed by 4 bases and the J gene end by 3 bases; junction bases not matched to a gene: 3. The DNA for the CDR3 is TGTGCCAGCAGCTCATACAGGGGCTATAATTCACCCCTCCACTTT. This sequence encodes CASSSYRGYNSPLHF.

V usage is TRBV27 and J usage is TRBJ1-6; tentatively, D is TRBD1 (6 bases). Trimming took off 3 bases at V and 5 bases at J, with 14 bases between the two ends. The CDR3 is made up of 16 amino acids. Germline V gene sequence: CDR1 MNHEY, CDR2 SMNVEV (reference sequence). The CDR3 region has the DNA TGTGCCAGCAGTTTGGCGTTCCACAGGGATAATTCACCCCTCCACTTT. Amino acids: CASSLAFHRDNSPLHF.

The V call is TRBV10-1, the J call TRBJ2-7; 8 bases fit TRBD2. After removal of 2 bases from V and 2 bases from J, the junction contained 8 bases not matched to a gene. The germline gives CDR1 WNHNN, CDR2 SYGVQD (reference sequence). The CDR3 is 16 amino acids. In DNA form, the CDR3 reads TGCGCCAGCAGTGAGAATTCGGGGACTAGACCCTACGAGCAGTACTTC. This encodes CASSENSGTRPYEQYF.

The chain couples TRBV6-1 to TRBJ1-6, with no clear D. The CDR3 is 15 amino acids. Trimming cost V 2 bases and J 4 bases, with 9 bases left between them. Germline loops: CDR1 MNHNS, CDR2 SASEGT. CDR3 sequence (DNA): TGTGCCAGCAGTGAATTACAGCTTTATAATTCACCCCTCCACTTT. This translates into CASSELQLYNSPLHF.

This chain joins TRBV19 and TRBJ2-5; the match to TRBD2 covers 9 bases. This CDR3 is 16 amino acids long. The V gene's germline CDR1 is LNHDA and CDR2 SQIVND (reference sequence). Losses at the gene ends were 5 bases for V and 0 bases for J; bases not matched to a gene: 7. The CDR3 DNA reads as TGTGCCAGTAGTGACTATAGCGGGGGTGACCAAGAGACCCAGTACTTC. Its protein product is CASSDYSGGDQETQYF.

This chain uses TRBV28 with TRBJ1-2; D not certain. The CDR3 is made up of 16 amino acids. Germline CDR1 reads MDHEN; CDR2 reads SYDVKM. With 5 bases removed from V and 1 base from J, the gap between germline ends came to 17 bases. CDR3 in amino acids: CASSVSLAPNNYGYTF. For the CDR3, the DNA is TGTGCCAGCAGTGTATCTCTGGCGCCTAATAACTATGGCTACACCTTC.

V is TRBV6-5 and J is TRBJ1-2; a possible D gene is TRBD1 (5 bases). The CDR3 spans 13 residues. CDR1 MNHEY and CDR2 SVGAGI come from the germline V gene. V lost 5 bases and J lost 2, with 9 bases in between. The CDR3 spells CASSPRGNYGYTF. In nucleotides, the CDR3 is TGTGCCAGCAGTCCCCGGGGCAACTATGGCTACACCTTC.

The rearrangement joins TRBV9 to TRBJ2-2; the D gene is possibly TRBD2 (5 bases). The CDR3 length is 15 residues. The V and J ends lost 0 bases and 9 bases respectively, with 15 bases between them. CDR1 and CDR2 from the germline V gene are SGDLS and YYNGEE. The CDR3 sequence is CASSVEEGYDRELFF. The CDR3 DNA sequence: TGTGCCAGCAGCGTAGAAGAGGGATATGACCGGGAGCTGTTTTTT.

The rearrangement links TRBV6-5 to TRBJ1-5, with D unclear. Germline V gives CDR1 MNHEY, CDR2 SVGAGI. CDR3 size: 12 residues. V was trimmed by 8 bases and J by 4 bases, leaving 9 bases between them. The CDR3 spells CASGMGNQPQHF. The CDR3, as DNA: TGTGCCAGCGGAATGGGAAATCAGCCCCAGCATTTT.

The chain joins TRBV5-4 to TRBJ2-4, with D perhaps TRBD1 or TRBD2 (5 bases each). CDR1 and CDR2 (germline): SGHNT, YYREEE (reference sequence). Trimming removed 0 bases at V and 0 bases at J, with 10 bases between. CDR3 length: 16 amino acids. The CDR3 protein is CASSLGGDLAKNIQYF. In DNA form, the CDR3 reads TGTGCCAGCAGCTTGGGAGGGGACCTAGCCAAAAACATTCAGTACTTC. The complete variable domain, with remaining parts taken from reference TRBV5-4 and TRBJ2-4, reads ETGVTQSPTHLIKTRGQQVTLRCSSQSGHNTVSWYQQALGQGPQFIFQYYREEENGRGNFPPRFSGLQFPNYSSELNVNALELDDSALYLCASSLGGDLAKNIQYFGAGTRLSVL.